These 9 T cell receptor beta chains originate from one sample sequenced in a study of cytomegalovirus exposure and HLA in healthy donors. The PCR contained 60 Vbeta and 13 Jbeta primers. Only in-frame clones appear in the TCRdb table, and some are missing; sequencing was by immunoSEQ multiplex PCR. Of about 230,000 clones in the sample, roughly 84% are singletons; the top ten hold around 1.4%. The sequenced sample was PBMCs. The receptor set was obtained from a human donor in good health.

The chain carries TRBV11-2 and TRBJ2-7; D is perhaps TRBD2 (5 bases). V was shortened by 3 bases and J by 4 bases, with 10 bases between the two germline ends. Germline V gene data show CDR1 as SGHAT and CDR2 as FQNNGV. This CDR3 region has 13 residues. CDR3 sequence (DNA): TGTGCCAGCAGCTTGATCCGGGGATACGAGCAGTACTTC. This codes for CASSLIRGYEQYF.

The rearrangement joins TRBV6-4 to TRBJ1-2; 9 bases line up with TRBD1. The CDR3 is 13 amino acids. The V gene end was trimmed by 2 bases and the J gene end by 5 bases; junction bases not matched to a gene: 0. The germline V gene encodes CDR1 MRHNA and CDR2 SNTAGT. The CDR3 sequence: CASSDGTGYGYTF. The CDR3 DNA follows: TGTGCCAGCAGTGACGGGACAGGGTATGGCTACACCTTC.

V is TRBV7-2 and J is TRBJ1-5, with D perhaps matching TRBD1 (5 bases). CDR1 and CDR2 from the germline V gene are SGHTA and FQGNSA. The CDR3 is 13 residues long. Trimming stripped 3 bases from V and 4 bases from J, with 7 bases between. The CDR3 DNA sequence: TGTGCCAGCAGCTTCAGGGTTAATCAGCCCCAGCATTTT. Its protein product is CASSFRVNQPQHF. The variable domain in full, with the rest retrieved from reference TRBV7-2 and TRBJ1-5, is GAGVSQSPSNKVTEKGKDVELRCDPISGHTALYWYRQSLGQGLEFLIYFQGNSAPDKSGLPSDRFSAERTGGSVSTLTIQRTQQEDSAVYLCASSFRVNQPQHFGDGTRLSIL.

The V and J genes are TRBV5-1 and TRBJ2-1; no firm D call. V lost 0 bases and J 3 bases, leaving 7 bases between the germline ends. The CDR3 runs 14 residues. From germline, CDR1 is SGHRS and CDR2 YFSETQ. CDR3 in DNA: TGCGCCAGCAGCTTGGATGGGCGCTACAATGAGCAGTTCTTC. Its protein is CASSLDGRYNEQFF.

The genes are TRBV11-3 and TRBJ2-7, with 11 nucleotides matching TRBD2. In germline, CDR1 is SGHNT, CDR2 YENEEA. The J segment lost 5 bases and the V segment lost 6 bases, leaving 9 bases of the junction unmatched. This CDR3 comprises 15 residues. The CDR3 region is CASRTTSGSRNEQYF. For the CDR3, the DNA is TGTGCCAGCAGGACAACTAGCGGGAGTCGGAACGAGCAGTACTTC. The full variable domain, with the rest looked up from reference TRBV11-3 and TRBJ2-7, is EAGVVQSPRYKIIEKKQPVAFWCNPISGHNTLYWYLQNLGQGPELLIRYENEEAVDDSQLPKDRFSAERLKGVDSTLKIQPAELGDSAVYLCASRTTSGSRNEQYFGPGTRLTVT.

V and J are TRBV28 and TRBJ2-2, with D unresolved. This CDR3 is built from 15 residues. V lost 7 bases and J lost 3, with 15 bases in between. The germline gives CDR1 MDHEN, CDR2 SYDVKM. CDR3 loop: CASTFDGAYTGELFF. The CDR3 DNA reads as TGTGCCAGCACCTTCGACGGAGCCTACACCGGGGAGCTGTTTTTT.

This clone was seen a few times. The rearrangement joins TRBV7-2 to TRBJ2-3; D possibly corresponds to TRBD1 (6 bases). The CDR3 is made up of 16 amino acids. The ends were cut back, 4 bases at V and 1 base at J, with 15 bases in the middle. The germline CDR1 and CDR2 sequences are SGHTA and FQGNSA. DNA of the CDR3: TGTGCCAGCAGCTCCCGCAGGGGCTACCGCACAGATACGCAGTATTTT. It yields the protein CASSSRRGYRTDTQYF.

The rearrangement joins TRBV19 to TRBJ2-7, with D tentatively TRBD1 (6 bases). The CDR3 covers 14 residues. Germline V gene sequence: CDR1 LNHDA, CDR2 SQIVND (reference sequence). V was clipped by 0 bases and J by 6 bases, with 12 bases between them. This CDR3 reads CASSIDLGAGEQYF. DNA of the CDR3: TGTGCCAGTAGTATAGACCTGGGGGCGGGCGAGCAGTACTTC.

The J gene is TRBJ2-3, the V gene TRBV11-2, with 11 bases fitting TRBD2. The CDR3 runs 15 residues. The V gene end was trimmed by 5 bases and the J gene end by 5 bases; junction bases not matched to a gene: 6. CDR1 and CDR2 from the germline V gene are SGHAT and FQNNGV. The CDR3 loop reads CASSPTSGRVDTQYF. The DNA of the CDR3 is TGTGCCAGCAGCCCCACTAGCGGGAGAGTAGATACGCAGTATTTT.